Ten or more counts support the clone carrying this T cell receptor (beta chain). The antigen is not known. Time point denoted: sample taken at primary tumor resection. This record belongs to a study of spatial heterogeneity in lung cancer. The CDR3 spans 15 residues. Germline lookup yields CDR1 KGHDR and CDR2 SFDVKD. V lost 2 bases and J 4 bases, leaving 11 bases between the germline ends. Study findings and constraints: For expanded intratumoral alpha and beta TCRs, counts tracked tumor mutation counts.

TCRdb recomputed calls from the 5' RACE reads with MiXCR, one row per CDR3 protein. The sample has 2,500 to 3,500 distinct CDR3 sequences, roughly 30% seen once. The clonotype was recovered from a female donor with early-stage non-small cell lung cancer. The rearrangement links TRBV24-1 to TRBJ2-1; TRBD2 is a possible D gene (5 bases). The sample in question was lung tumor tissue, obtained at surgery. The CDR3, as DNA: TGTGCCACCAGTGATTCGGGCCGCGGGTACAATGAGCAGTTCTTC. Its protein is CATSDSGRGYNEQFF.